This T cell receptor (beta chain) was recorded in a study of OX40 agonist ivuxolimab in advanced cancers. In the study overall: Ivuxolimab, which targeted the costimulatory receptor OX40 (CD134), was an agonistic, fully human IgG2 monoclonal antibody. Intravenous ivuxolimab was administered to patients every 2 weeks at six dose levels: 0.01, 0.1, 0.3, 1.5, 3 and 10 mg/kg. Of the approximately 53 patients in dose escalation, about 20 had hepatocellular carcinoma, approximately 15 had melanoma, 9 had renal cell carcinoma and 9 had head and neck cancer. A male proportion of around 83% and a mean age of approximately 58 years, ranging from roughly 23 to 79, were recorded for the dose-escalation cohort. Patients were allowed to have had prior anti-PD-1, anti-PD-L1 or anti-CTLA-4 therapy, and approximately 40% of the dose-escalation patients had previously received checkpoint inhibitors. Partial responses occurred in three dose-escalation patients, of whom one had hepatocellular carcinoma and two had cutaneous melanoma. The point of sequencing TCRbeta in the periphery was to test whether ivuxolimab changed TCR sequence diversity and drove clonal T-cell expansion. The paper covers the monotherapy dose-escalation part of the phase I ivuxolimab trial, which included N ≈ 52 patients.

For sequencing of the TCRbeta CDR3 region, genomic DNA was extracted from the sorted cells. TCRbeta CDR3 regions were sequenced using the immunoSEQ Assay. The source is immuneACCESS, and TCRdb retained only in-frame sequences with V and J called. Part of the clones is not carried over; for the studies checked, unresolved V genes explain less than half of this, and the remainder is unexplained. In this sample the table shows about 62,000 clones, 70% to 90% of which occur a single time. Together, the top ten hold about 4.8% of the sample. As concerns this clone: What this receptor recognizes is not known. No clone much larger than this one lies a single base away; base qualities are absent.

The trial excluded patients who had a history of autoimmune disease or who were on systemic immunosuppression. Peripheral blood for TCR sequencing was drawn from every dose cohort at baseline, at cycle 4 day 1 and at cycle 7 day 1. The samples were drawn from a first-in-human, open-label, multicenter phase I dose-escalation trial of ivuxolimab. Adults with locally advanced or metastatic head and neck squamous cell, hepatocellular, melanoma or renal cell carcinoma were enrolled in the trial. Before TCR sequencing, CD4+ and CD8+ T cells were separately sorted from peripheral blood. Results the study describes overall, beyond this receptor: At doses of 0.1 to 3.0 mg/kg, clonal expansion of both CD4+ and CD8+ blood T cells was observed from baseline to week 6. Which antigens the clonally expanded peripheral T cells were specific for was not determined. In the 0.1-3.0 mg/kg groups, partial responders were among the patients with the lowest normalized peripheral clonal expansion, particularly in CD8+ T cells. Low levels of normalized T-cell clonal expansion were also seen in some nonresponding patients. After ivuxolimab, more expanded clones were found on average in CD8+ T cells than in CD4+ T cells.

After removal of 3 bases from V and 5 bases from J, the junction retains 7 bases not matched to a gene. From the cysteine up to the phenylalanine, the CDR3 has a length of 18 residues. CDR3 DNA only is kept here, 54 bases in frame from base 1. The germline V gene encodes CDR1 MNHEY and CDR2 SMNVEV (reference sequence). The sequence joins TRBV27 to TRBJ2-2, with TRBD2 matching 15 junction bases. The sequence derives from an adult with an advanced solid tumor such as melanoma, head and neck, liver or kidney cancer. The specimen comprised CD4+ or CD8+ T cells sorted from blood, sampled in a trial of the OX40 agonist ivuxolimab. The nucleotide sequence reads as follows: TGTGCCAGCAGTTTCCTAGGACTAGCGGGAGGGCCTACCGGGGAGCTGTTTTTT. Its product reads: CASSFLGLAGGPTGELFF.